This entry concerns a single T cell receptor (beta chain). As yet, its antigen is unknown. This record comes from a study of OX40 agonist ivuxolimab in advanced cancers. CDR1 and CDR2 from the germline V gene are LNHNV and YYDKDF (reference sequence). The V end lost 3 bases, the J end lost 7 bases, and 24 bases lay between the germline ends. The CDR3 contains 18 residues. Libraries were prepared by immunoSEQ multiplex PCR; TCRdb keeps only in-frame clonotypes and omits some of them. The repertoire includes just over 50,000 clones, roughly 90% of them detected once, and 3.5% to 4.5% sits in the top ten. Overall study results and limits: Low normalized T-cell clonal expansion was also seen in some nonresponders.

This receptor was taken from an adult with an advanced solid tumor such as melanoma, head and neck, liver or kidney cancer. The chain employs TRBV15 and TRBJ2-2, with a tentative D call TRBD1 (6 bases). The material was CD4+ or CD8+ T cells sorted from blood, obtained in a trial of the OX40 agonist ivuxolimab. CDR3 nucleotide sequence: TGTGCCACCAGCAGTGCTAGTGGAAGGGGCAGGGGAAGCGGGGAGCTGTTTTTT. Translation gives CATSSASGRGRGSGELFF.